The sequence of this T cell receptor beta chain was determined in a study of technical replicates of blood from four donors. TCRdb's table, derived via immunoSEQ multiplex PCR, lists solely in-frame clones and lacks some. Of about 59,000 clones in the sample, roughly 97% are singletons; the top ten hold 0.19%. The ends were cut back, 0 bases at V and 6 bases at J, with 9 bases in the middle. The germline CDR1 and CDR2 sequences are SQVTM and ANQGSEA. The CDR3 sequence is 13 residues long. The rearrangement uses TRBV29-1 and TRBJ2-1; D perhaps matches TRBD2 (5 bases). This TCR was sampled from a human donor in good health. Sequences were obtained from T cells isolated from PBMCs. This CDR3 is CSVEEFLANEQFF. The CDR3 DNA is TGCAGCGTTGAAGAGTTTCTAGCCAATGAGCAGTTCTTC.